A selection of T cell receptor beta chains follows, all from one sample in a study of T cell responses to AZD1222 COVID-19 vaccine. Repertoires were generated with immunoSEQ multiplex PCR, while TCRdb's copy carries only in-frame clones and drops some. This sample has about 120,000 clones, with 92% found just once. The source material was peripheral blood, sampled on day 0 of AZD1222 vaccination. These TCRs come from an adult in good health. Each CDR3 is given with its conserved first and last residue. A D gene is named only where the DNA matches it firmly. Size values are once, few and many counts, or a class for expanded clones, and some rows have none.

-,TRBV10-3,TRBJ2-7,-,CAISECINRSYEQYF,TGTGCCATCAGTGAGTGTATTAACAGATCCTACGAGCAGTACTTC
-,TRBV6-5,TRBJ2-2,-,CASSYAVGDTGELFF,TGTGCCAGCAGTTACGCAGTAGGGGACACCGGGGAGCTGTTTTTT
-,TRBV6-5,TRBJ1-3,-,CATGTGNTIYF,TGTGCCACCGGGACTGGAAACACCATATATTTT
-,TRBV27,TRBJ1-2,-,CASSTLQGTLNYGYTF,TGTGCCAGCAGCACATTACAGGGCACCCTTAACTATGGCTACACCTTC
-,TRBV7-6,TRBJ2-5,-,CASSQPRDDEETQYF,TGTGCCAGCAGCCAGCCCCGGGACGACGAAGAGACCCAGTACTTC
-,TRBV30,TRBJ2-7,-,CAWSVPATVSSYEQYF,TGTGCCTGGAGTGTACCCGCGACGGTGAGCTCCTACGAGCAGTACTTC
-,TRBV6-5,TRBJ2-7,-,CASSPGHQAYEQYF,TGTGCCAGCAGTCCGGGACACCAAGCCTACGAGCAGTACTTC
-,TRBV30,TRBJ2-7,-,CARGGRLTYEQYF,TGTGCCCGGGGCGGACGGCTAACCTACGAGCAGTACTTC
TRBD1,TRBV19,TRBJ1-5,-,CASNGGQGRFQPQHF,TGTGCCAGTAACGGGGGACAGGGGAGGTTTCAGCCCCAGCATTTT
TRBD2,TRBV6-1,TRBJ2-1,-,CASSDIAGASMGQFF,TGTGCCAGCAGTGATATTGCGGGAGCCAGTATGGGGCAGTTCTTC
TRBD1,TRBV27,TRBJ1-5,-,CASSATISGTGVHQPQHF,TGTGCCAGCAGTGCAACGATTTCCGGGACAGGGGTTCATCAGCCCCAGCATTTT
-,TRBV30,TRBJ1-2,-,CAWTTSRARGYTF,TGTGCCTGGACTACGTCGAGGGCAAGGGGCTACACCTTC
-,TRBV6-2/TRBV6-3,TRBJ2-6,-,CASSPPGVSGANVLTF,TGTGCCAGCAGCCCGCCGGGCGTCTCTGGGGCCAACGTCCTGACTTTC
-,TRBV5-1,TRBJ2-2,once,CASSLGDRRGELFF,TGCGCCAGCAGCTTGGGAGACCGAAGAGGGGAGCTGTTTTTT
-,TRBV7-6,TRBJ2-7,-,CASSLAGVGRTYEQYF,TGTGCCAGCAGCTTAGCGGGGGTCGGTAGAACCTACGAGCAGTACTTC
TRBD2,TRBV19,TRBJ2-7,-,CASSIREGSYEQYF,TGTGCCAGTAGTATTCGGGAGGGCTCCTACGAGCAGTACTTC
-,TRBV4-1,TRBJ2-7,once,CASSHGLGLSYEQYF,TGCGCCAGCAGCCACGGGCTAGGCCTGTCCTACGAGCAGTACTTC
TRBD2,TRBV4-1,TRBJ2-7,once,CASSQEGTSGSYEQYF,TGCGCCAGCAGCCAAGAGGGTACTAGCGGTTCTTACGAGCAGTACTTC
-,TRBV7-6,TRBJ1-2,-,CASAPQTSYGYTF,TGTGCCAGCGCCCCCCAAACGTCCTATGGCTACACCTTC
-,TRBV6-5,TRBJ1-6,-,CASTSGAPLHF,TGTGCCAGCACCTCCGGGGCACCCCTCCACTTT
-,TRBV19,TRBJ1-3,-,CASKGGSSGNTIYF,TGTGCCTCAAAGGGGGGAAGCTCTGGAAACACCATATATTTT
-,TRBV5-1,TRBJ2-7,-,CASSKFSGALGEQYF,TGCGCCAGCTCCAAATTTTCGGGGGCCCTCGGAGAGCAGTACTTC
TRBD2,TRBV19,TRBJ2-1,-,CASKASGYNEQFF,TGTGCCAGTAAGGCTAGCGGATACAATGAGCAGTTCTTC
TRBD2,TRBV27,TRBJ2-7,-,CASSLERDGDEQYF,TGTGCCAGCAGTTTAGAGCGGGATGGGGACGAGCAGTACTTC
TRBD1,TRBV28,TRBJ1-5,-,CASRRDRVGQPQHF,TGTGCCAGCCGGAGAGACAGGGTGGGTCAGCCCCAGCATTTT
TRBD2,TRBV28,TRBJ2-5,once,CASRLARVGTQYF,TGTGCCAGCCGACTAGCCCGTGTGGGGACCCAGTACTTC
-,TRBV5-1,TRBJ2-1,-,CASSATGGAYDEQFF,TGCGCCAGCAGCGCGACGGGGGGCGCTTACGATGAGCAGTTCTTC
-,TRBV13,TRBJ1-3,-,CASSLDGYYSGNTIYF,TGTGCCAGCAGCTTAGACGGTTACTACTCTGGAAACACCATATATTTT
-,TRBV24-1,TRBJ2-3,-,CATSDLRPGAYDTQYF,TGTGCCACCAGTGATTTGAGGCCGGGAGCATATGATACGCAGTATTTT
-,TRBV14,TRBJ2-5,-,CASSQSRSGWETQYF,TGTGCCAGCAGCCAATCTCGCTCAGGGTGGGAGACCCAGTACTTC
-,TRBV11-2,TRBJ2-7,-,CASSLTGGGTRDEQYF,TGTGCCAGCAGCTTAACAGGTGGTGGGACACGCGATGAGCAGTACTTC
-,TRBV5-1,TRBJ1-4,-,CASSPGVRQNNEKLFF,TGCGCCAGCAGCCCGGGGGTTCGACAGAATAATGAAAAACTGTTTTTT
-,TRBV11-2,TRBJ1-5,-,CASSLDRRTQHF,TGTGCCAGCAGCTTAGATAGGAGGACTCAGCATTTT
TRBD1,TRBV28,TRBJ1-5,-,CASRPTGATFQPQHF,TGTGCCAGCAGGCCGACAGGGGCCACCTTTCAGCCCCAGCATTTT
-,TRBV10-1,TRBJ1-5,-,CASSDRVDQPQHF,TGCGCCAGCAGTGACCGGGTGGATCAGCCCCAGCATTTT
TRBD1,TRBV7-2,TRBJ1-4,-,CASSPRPTGGVKTNEKLFF,TGTGCCAGCAGCCCCCGACCAACAGGGGGAGTCAAAACTAATGAAAAACTGTTTTTT
-,TRBV30,TRBJ2-7,-,CAWSGRDYEQYF,TGTGCCTGGAGTGGCCGCGACTACGAGCAGTACTTC
-,TRBV12-5,TRBJ2-2,-,CASSRESNTGELFF,TGTGCTAGCAGCCGGGAGAGCAACACCGGGGAGCTGTTTTTT
-,TRBV7-9,TRBJ2-5,-,CASSLETHPRKETQYF,TGTGCCAGCAGCTTAGAGACGCATCCCCGGAAAGAGACCCAGTACTTC
-,TRBV6-5,TRBJ1-4,-,CASSYAGMANEKLFF,TGTGCCAGCAGTTACGCGGGTATGGCTAATGAAAAACTGTTTTTT
-,TRBV3-1/TRBV3-2,TRBJ1-5,-,CASSQESTGRSNQPQHF,TGTGCCAGCAGCCAAGAATCAACAGGTCGGAGCAATCAGCCCCAGCATTTT
TRBD1,TRBV28,TRBJ1-3,-,CASRSTGATSGNTIYF,TGTGCCAGCAGATCAACAGGGGCCACCTCTGGAAACACCATATATTTT
TRBD1,TRBV27,TRBJ1-2,-,CASSSQGGRYGYTF,TGTGCCAGCAGTTCACAGGGGGGAAGATATGGCTACACCTTC
-,TRBV19,TRBJ1-1,-,CASSIDLLRRGTEAFF,TGTGCCAGTAGTATAGATTTACTACGGCGGGGCACTGAAGCTTTCTTT
-,TRBV10-3,TRBJ1-2,-,CAISGSGASDSYGYTF,TGTGCCATCAGTGGTAGTGGGGCCAGTGACTCCTATGGCTACACCTTC
TRBD2,TRBV4-1,TRBJ2-1,-,CASSQRLAGGQYNEQFF,TGCGCCAGCAGCCAAAGATTAGCGGGGGGGCAGTACAATGAGCAGTTCTTC
-,TRBV19,TRBJ2-2,-,CASSIGAQGGPGELFF,TGTGCCAGTAGTATCGGGGCTCAGGGCGGCCCCGGGGAGCTGTTTTTT
TRBD1,TRBV5-1,TRBJ1-2,-,CASSPGTGGKANGYTF,TGCGCCAGCAGCCCGGGGACAGGGGGGAAAGCGAATGGCTACACCTTC